These 10 T cell receptor beta chains were sequenced from one sample in a study of T cell responses to AZD1222 COVID-19 vaccine. The repertoire was sequenced with immunoSEQ multiplex PCR; TCRdb's copy has only in-frame clones and lacks some. The sample lists 93,000 or so clones; approximately 89% were seen once. This sample comprised peripheral blood, obtained on day 0 of AZD1222 vaccination. The source is an adult in good health.

The gene calls are TRBV28 and TRBJ1-5; maybe TRBD1 (6 bases). Germline values: CDR1 MDHEN, CDR2 SYDVKM. The V end was cut by 5 bases, the J end by 4 bases, with 12 bases between. This CDR3 is 14 amino acids long. The CDR3 nucleotides read TGTGCCAGCAGTCTCCCCGGGACAAATCAGCCCCAGCATTTT. Its protein is CASSLPGTNQPQHF.

The gene calls are TRBV10-3 and TRBJ1-1, with a tentative D call TRBD1 (5 bases). Germline lookup yields CDR1 ENHRY and CDR2 SYGVKD. CDR3 length: 17 residues. CDR3 protein: CASQSGVARGVDTEAFF. As DNA, the CDR3 is TGTGCTAGTCAAAGCGGAGTCGCACGGGGGGTGGACACTGAAGCTTTCTTT.

V gene TRBV12-3 or TRBV12-4 combines with J gene TRBJ1-1, with D unclear. This CDR3 has 12 residues. Trimming shortened V by 4 bases and J by 8 bases, and 11 bases separated the two germline ends. CDR3 in amino acids: CASSSNLVEAFF. In DNA form, the CDR3 reads TGTGCCAGCAGTTCCAACCTCGTGGAAGCTTTCTTT.

This chain joins TRBV2 and TRBJ2-5; tentatively, D is TRBD1 (6 bases). The CDR3 spans 15 residues. Trimming pared 5 bases from V and 1 base from J, leaving 14 bases between. Germline CDR1 and CDR2: SNHLY and FYNNEI. The CDR3 spells CASSFLTGFQETQYF. CDR3 coding DNA: TGTGCCAGCAGTTTTCTAACAGGGTTCCAAGAGACCCAGTACTTC.

The V and J genes are TRBV12-3 or TRBV12-4 and TRBJ2-5; a weak D match, TRBD1 (6 bases). The CDR3 has 13 amino acids. V lost 6 bases to trimming and J lost 1 base, with 9 bases between them. CDR3 in amino acids: CASRVDSQETQYF. The DNA of the CDR3 is TGTGCCAGCAGGGTGGACAGCCAAGAGACCCAGTACTTC.

The V and J genes are TRBV11-3 and TRBJ2-2; 10 bases align to TRBD2. V shed 5 bases and J 2 bases; nucleotides not matched to a gene: 2. From germline, CDR1 is SGHNT and CDR2 YENEEA. The CDR3 is 15 amino acids. CDR3 DNA: TGTGCCAGCAGCACTAGCGGGACCAACACCGGGGAGCTGTTTTTT. Encoded protein: CASSTSGTNTGELFF.

The rearrangement uses TRBV7-9 and TRBJ1-6; D gene uncertain. The V gene's germline CDR1 is SEHNR and CDR2 FQNEAQ (reference sequence). Trimming removed 8 bases from V and 6 bases from J, with 11 bases in between. The CDR3 extends over 13 amino acids. As DNA, the CDR3 is TGTGCCAGCGGGAAGGGTGGTAATTCACCCCTCCACTTT. Translation gives CASGKGGNSPLHF.

This clone was recorded a few times. The rearrangement joins TRBV28 to TRBJ2-5; 7 bases fit TRBD2. The trim removed 3 bases at V and 1 base at J, leaving 8 bases unmatched. The germline gives CDR1 MDHEN, CDR2 SYDVKM. CDR3 size: 16 residues. The CDR3 DNA is TGTGCCAGCAGTTTGTTGGGGAGCGGGATCCAAGAGACCCAGTACTTC. It encodes CASSLLGSGIQETQYF.

V is TRBV5-1 and J is TRBJ1-2, with 7 bases fitting TRBD1. This CDR3 is 14 amino acids long. Germline V gene data show CDR1 as SGHRS and CDR2 as YFSETQ. With 3 bases clipped from V and 4 bases from J, the junction kept 6 bases outside the gene matches. CDR3 sequence: CASSSTGEGYGYTF. DNA of the CDR3: TGCGCCAGCAGCTCCACAGGGGAGGGCTATGGCTACACCTTC.

This clone was observed a single time. CDR3 sequence reads: CAWSVQARSEAFF. The CDR3 DNA sequence: TGTGCCTGGAGTGTACAGGCTAGGTCAGAAGCTTTCTTT. This chain connects TRBV30 to TRBJ1-1; possibly TRBD1 for D (5 bases). Trimming stripped 0 bases from V and 8 bases from J, with 13 bases between. This CDR3 has 13 residues. The V gene's germline CDR1 is GTSNPN and CDR2 SVGIG (reference sequence).